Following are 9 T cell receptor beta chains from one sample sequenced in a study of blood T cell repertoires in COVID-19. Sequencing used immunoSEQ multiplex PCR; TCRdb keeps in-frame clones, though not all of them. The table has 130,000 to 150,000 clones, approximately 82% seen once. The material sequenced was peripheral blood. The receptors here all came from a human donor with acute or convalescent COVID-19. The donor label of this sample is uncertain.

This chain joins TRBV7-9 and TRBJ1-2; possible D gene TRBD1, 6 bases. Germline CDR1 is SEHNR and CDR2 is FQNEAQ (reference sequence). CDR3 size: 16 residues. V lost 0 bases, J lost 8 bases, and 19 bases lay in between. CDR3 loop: CASSLAAGEQERGYTF. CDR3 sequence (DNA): TGTGCCAGCAGCTTAGCGGCAGGGGAGCAAGAAAGAGGCTACACCTTC.

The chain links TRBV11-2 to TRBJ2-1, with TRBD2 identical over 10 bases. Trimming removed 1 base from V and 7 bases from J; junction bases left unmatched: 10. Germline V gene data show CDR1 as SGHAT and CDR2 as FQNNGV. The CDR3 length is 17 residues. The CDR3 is CASSLVASGSNYNEQFF. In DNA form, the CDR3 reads TGTGCCAGCAGCTTAGTGGCTAGCGGGAGCAATTATAATGAGCAGTTCTTC.

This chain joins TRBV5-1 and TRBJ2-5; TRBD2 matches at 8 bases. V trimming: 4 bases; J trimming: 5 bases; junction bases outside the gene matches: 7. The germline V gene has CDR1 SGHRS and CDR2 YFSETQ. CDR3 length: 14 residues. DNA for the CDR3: TGCGCCAGCAGCCCGGGACTAGGTGGTGAGACCCAGTACTTC. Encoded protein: CASSPGLGGETQYF.

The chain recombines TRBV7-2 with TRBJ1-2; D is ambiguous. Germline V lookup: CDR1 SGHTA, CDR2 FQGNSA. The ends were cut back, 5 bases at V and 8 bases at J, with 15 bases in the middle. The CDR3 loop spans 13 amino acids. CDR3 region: CASSPPGSPGYTF. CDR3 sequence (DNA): TGTGCCAGCAGCCCGCCCGGGTCTCCGGGCTACACCTTC. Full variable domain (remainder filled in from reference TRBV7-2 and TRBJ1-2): GAGVSQSPSNKVTEKGKDVELRCDPISGHTALYWYRQSLGQGLEFLIYFQGNSAPDKSGLPSDRFSAERTGGSVSTLTIQRTQQEDSAVYLCASSPPGSPGYTFGSGTRLTVV.

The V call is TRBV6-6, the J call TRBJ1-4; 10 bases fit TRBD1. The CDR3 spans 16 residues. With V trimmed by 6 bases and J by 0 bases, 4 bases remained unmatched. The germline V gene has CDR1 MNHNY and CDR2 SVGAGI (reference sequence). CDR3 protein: CASSRQGAATNEKLFF. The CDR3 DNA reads TGTGCCAGCAGCAGACAGGGGGCTGCAACTAATGAAAAACTGTTTTTT.

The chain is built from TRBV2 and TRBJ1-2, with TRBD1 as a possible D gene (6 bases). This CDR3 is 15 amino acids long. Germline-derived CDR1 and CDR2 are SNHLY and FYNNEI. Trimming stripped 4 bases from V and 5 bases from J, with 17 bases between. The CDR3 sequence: CASSGTFGQRYGYTF. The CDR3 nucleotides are TGTGCCAGCAGTGGGACATTTGGACAGAGATATGGCTACACCTTC.

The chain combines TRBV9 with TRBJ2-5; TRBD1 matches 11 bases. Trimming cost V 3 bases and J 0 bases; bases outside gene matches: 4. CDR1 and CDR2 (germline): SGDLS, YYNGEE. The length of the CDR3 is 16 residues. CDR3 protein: CASSARTGGNQETQYF. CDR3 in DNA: TGTGCCAGCAGCGCGAGGACAGGGGGCAACCAAGAGACCCAGTACTTC.

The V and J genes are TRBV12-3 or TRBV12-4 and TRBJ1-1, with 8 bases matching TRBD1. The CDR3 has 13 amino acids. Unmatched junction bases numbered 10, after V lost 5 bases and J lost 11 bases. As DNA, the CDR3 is TGTGCCAGCAGTCTCTCCATGGACAGGGTGGCTTTCTTT. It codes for CASSLSMDRVAFF.

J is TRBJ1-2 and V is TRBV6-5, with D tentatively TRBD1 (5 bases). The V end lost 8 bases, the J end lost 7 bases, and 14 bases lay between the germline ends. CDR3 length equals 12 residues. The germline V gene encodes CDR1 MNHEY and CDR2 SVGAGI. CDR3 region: CASEQELGGYTF. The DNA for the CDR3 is TGTGCCAGCGAACAGGAGCTGGGTGGCTACACCTTC.